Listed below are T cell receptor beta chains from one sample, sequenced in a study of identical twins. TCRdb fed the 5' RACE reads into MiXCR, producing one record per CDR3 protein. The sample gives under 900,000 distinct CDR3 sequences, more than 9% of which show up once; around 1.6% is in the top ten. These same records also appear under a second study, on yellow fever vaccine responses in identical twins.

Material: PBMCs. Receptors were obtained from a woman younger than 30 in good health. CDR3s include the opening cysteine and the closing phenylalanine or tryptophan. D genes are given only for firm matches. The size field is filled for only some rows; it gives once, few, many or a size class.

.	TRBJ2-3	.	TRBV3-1	CASSQDSSRTDTQYF	TGTGCCAGCAGCCAAGATTCCAGCAGGACAGATACGCAGTATTTT
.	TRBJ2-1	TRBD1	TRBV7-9	CASSPGTGTSNEQFF	TGTGCCAGCAGCCCCGGGACAGGGACGAGCAATGAGCAGTTCTTC
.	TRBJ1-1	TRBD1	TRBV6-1	CASSEQGTLEAFF	TGTGCCAGCAGCGAACAGGGGACTCTGGAAGCTTTCTTT
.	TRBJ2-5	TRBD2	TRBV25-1	CASSEYGLAGVQETQYF	TGTGCCAGCAGTGAATACGGACTAGCGGGAGTGCAAGAGACCCAGTACTTC
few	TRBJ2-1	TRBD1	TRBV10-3	CAISDSPTGSSYNEQFF	TGTGCCATCAGTGACTCTCCGACAGGGAGCTCCTACAATGAGCAGTTCTTC
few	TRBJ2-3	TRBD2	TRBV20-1	CSARVWASGHQGGDTQYF	TGCAGTGCTAGAGTTTGGGCTAGCGGCCACCAGGGCGGAGATACGCAGTATTTT
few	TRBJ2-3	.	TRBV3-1	CASSHGSSIRGTQYF	TGTGCCAGCAGCCACGGGTCTTCCATAAGGGGTACGCAGTATTTT
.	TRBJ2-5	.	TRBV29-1	CSGQQETQYF	TGCAGCGGACAGCAAGAGACCCAGTACTTC
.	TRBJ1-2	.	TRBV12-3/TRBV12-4	CASSFSTLYGYTF	TGTGCCAGCAGTTTTAGCACCCTCTATGGCTACACCTTC
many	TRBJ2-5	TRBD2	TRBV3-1	CASSPTRLGGETQYF	TGTGCCAGCAGTCCGACTAGATTGGGAGGGGAGACCCAGTACTTC
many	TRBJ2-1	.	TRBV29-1	CSVKGRGYNEQFF	TGCAGCGTTAAGGGGCGAGGATACAATGAGCAGTTCTTC
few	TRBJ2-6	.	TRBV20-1	CSARKGSGANVLTF	TGCAGTGCTAGGAAGGGTTCTGGGGCCAACGTCCTGACTTTC
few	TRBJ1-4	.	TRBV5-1	CASSVFTTNEKLFF	TGCGCCAGCAGTGTGTTTACAACTAATGAAAAACTGTTTTTT
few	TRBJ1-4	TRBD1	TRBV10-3	CASGQIPNEKLFF	TGTGCCTCGGGACAGATACCTAATGAAAAACTGTTTTTT
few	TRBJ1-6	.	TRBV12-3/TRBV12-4	CASRGRRGLHNSPLHF	TGTGCCAGCAGGGGCCGCAGGGGCCTCCATAATTCACCCCTCCACTTT
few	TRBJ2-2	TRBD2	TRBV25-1	CASSATSGSSTGELFF	TGTGCCAGCAGTGCCACTAGCGGGAGTTCCACCGGGGAGCTGTTTTTT
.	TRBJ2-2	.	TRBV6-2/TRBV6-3	CASSYEVGTADTGELFF	TGTGCCAGCAGTTACGAAGTGGGCACTGCGGACACCGGGGAGCTGTTTTTT
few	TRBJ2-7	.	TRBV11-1	CASSPGGRRDDPSYEQYF	TGTGCCAGCAGCCCAGGAGGTAGGCGGGACGACCCCTCCTACGAGCAGTACTTC
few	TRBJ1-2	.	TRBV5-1	CASSPDGFRVSSHGYTF	TGCGCCAGCAGCCCGGATGGCTTCCGTGTCAGTTCGCATGGCTACACCTTC
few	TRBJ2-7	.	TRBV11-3	CASSKGVGQYF	TGTGCCAGCAGCAAAGGGGTGGGCCAGTACTTC
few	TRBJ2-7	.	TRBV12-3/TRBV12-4	CASSIRGYEQYF	TGTGCCAGCAGTATAAGGGGCTACGAGCAGTACTTC
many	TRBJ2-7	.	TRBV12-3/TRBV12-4	CASRRGGNSYEQYF	TGTGCCAGCAGGCGGGGCGGAAACTCCTACGAGCAGTACTTC
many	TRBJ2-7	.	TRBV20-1	CSASEHYEQYF	TGCAGTGCTAGTGAGCACTACGAGCAGTACTTC
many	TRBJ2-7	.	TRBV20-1	CSARRAPSYEQYF	TGCAGTGCTAGGCGGGCGCCTTCCTACGAGCAGTACTTC
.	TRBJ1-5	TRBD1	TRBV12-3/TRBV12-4	CASSLGQVQPQHF	TGTGCCAGCAGTCTGGGACAGGTCCAGCCCCAGCATTTT
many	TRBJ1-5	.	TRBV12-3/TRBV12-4	CASSFLGAGQPQHF	TGTGCCAGCAGTTTCCTTGGGGCGGGACAGCCCCAGCATTTT
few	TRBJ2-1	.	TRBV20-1	CSARDYGRTYNEQFF	TGCAGTGCTAGAGATTACGGGCGAACCTACAATGAGCAGTTCTTC
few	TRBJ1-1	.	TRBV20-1	CSARDRLMNTEAFF	TGCAGTGCTAGAGACAGGCTAATGAACACTGAAGCTTTCTTT
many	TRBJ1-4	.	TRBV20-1	CSAPWDEKLFF	TGCAGTGCTCCCTGGGACGAAAAACTGTTTTTT
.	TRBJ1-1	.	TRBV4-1	CASSPPPGGDNEAFF	TGCGCCAGCAGCCCACCCCCCGGGGGCGATAATGAAGCTTTCTTT
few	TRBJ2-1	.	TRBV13	CASYPSGNSYNEQFF	TGTGCCAGCTACCCGAGCGGCAACTCCTACAATGAGCAGTTCTTC
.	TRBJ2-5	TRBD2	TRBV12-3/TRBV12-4	CASSTIAGVALETQYF	TGTGCCAGCAGTACGATAGCGGGAGTGGCGTTGGAGACCCAGTACTTC
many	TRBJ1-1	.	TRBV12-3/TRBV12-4	CASSVWTEAFF	TGTGCCAGCAGTGTTTGGACTGAAGCTTTCTTT
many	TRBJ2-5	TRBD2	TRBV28	CASSLRLAGVETQYF	TGTGCCAGCAGTTTAAGACTAGCGGGAGTTGAGACCCAGTACTTC
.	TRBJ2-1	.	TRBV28	CASSLWRGVVGEQFF	TGTGCCAGCAGTTTATGGAGGGGTGTTGTGGGTGAGCAGTTCTTC
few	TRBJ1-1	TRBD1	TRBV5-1	CASSRTTGGETEAFF	TGCGCCAGCAGCCGAACAACAGGGGGGGAGACTGAAGCTTTCTTT
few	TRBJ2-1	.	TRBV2	CASSGIGAVGQFF	TGTGCCAGCAGTGGGATCGGGGCTGTAGGGCAGTTCTTC
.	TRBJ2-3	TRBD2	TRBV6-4	CTSSSISGTSGTSTDTQYF	TGTACCAGCAGCTCCATCTCCGGGACTAGCGGGACTAGCACAGATACGCAGTATTTT
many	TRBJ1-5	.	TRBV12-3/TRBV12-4	CASSLEAGGAAQPQHF	TGTGCCAGCAGTTTGGAGGCTGGGGGGGCAGCTCAGCCCCAGCATTTT
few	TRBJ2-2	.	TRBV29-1	CSVESDGGELFF	TGCAGCGTTGAAAGTGACGGCGGGGAGCTGTTTTTT
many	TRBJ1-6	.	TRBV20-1	CSAAESSYNSPLHF	TGCAGTGCTGCGGAGAGCTCCTATAATTCACCCCTCCACTTT
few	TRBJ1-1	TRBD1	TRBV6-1	CASRPPGGAGTEAFF	TGTGCCAGCAGGCCTCCAGGGGGCGCGGGGACTGAAGCTTTCTTT
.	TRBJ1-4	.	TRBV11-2	CASSFRGVEEKLFF	TGTGCCAGCAGCTTCAGGGGAGTTGAGGAAAAACTGTTTTTT
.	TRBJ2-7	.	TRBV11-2	CASSLAQQATYEQYF	TGTGCCAGCAGCTTAGCCCAGCAGGCAACCTACGAGCAGTACTTC
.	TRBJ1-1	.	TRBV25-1	CASSESGGGNTEAFF	TGTGCCAGCAGTGAATCCGGGGGAGGGAACACTGAAGCTTTCTTT
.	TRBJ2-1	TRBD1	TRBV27	CASSWDRGEWEQFF	TGTGCCAGCAGTTGGGACAGGGGGGAGTGGGAGCAGTTCTTC
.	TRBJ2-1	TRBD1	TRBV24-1	CATSETHRGQGSYNEQFF	TGTGCCACCAGTGAAACCCACAGGGGGCAGGGCTCCTACAATGAGCAGTTCTTC
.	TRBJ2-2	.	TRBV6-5	CASSYAPSNTGELFF	TGTGCCAGCAGTTACGCTCCCTCGAACACCGGGGAGCTGTTTTTT
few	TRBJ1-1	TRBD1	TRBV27	CASSSPGGQGRGEAFF	TGTGCCAGCAGCTCCCCAGGGGGACAGGGAAGGGGAGAAGCTTTCTTT